A single sample is the source of the 18 T cell receptor beta chains below, sequenced in a study of cytomegalovirus exposure and HLA in healthy donors. Researchers ran the PCR with 60 Vbeta and 13 Jbeta primers. Clones were read by immunoSEQ multiplex PCR, and TCRdb kept only the in-frame ones, dropping some. The data contain around 94,000 clones, about 76% of them seen just once; the ten biggest clones take up about 5%. The sequenced material came from PBMCs. These receptors originate from a woman between 40 and 55 years old in good health and CMV-seronegative.

The rearrangement uses TRBV25-1 and TRBJ2-1; tentatively, D is TRBD1 (5 bases). The CDR3 is 15 amino acids. V lost 4 bases, J lost 0 bases, and 10 bases lay in between. The germline gives CDR1 MGHDK, CDR2 SYGVNS. CDR3 nucleotides: TGTGCCAGCAGTGGGACAACGAGCTCCTACAATGAGCAGTTCTTC. Its translation: CASSGTTSSYNEQFF.

This chain connects TRBV9 to TRBJ2-7, with 7 bases identical to TRBD1. Unmatched junction bases numbered 7, after V lost 4 bases and J lost 3 bases. This CDR3 is 14 amino acids long. The germline V gene encodes CDR1 SGDLS and CDR2 YYNGEE. CDR3 sequence reads: CASSPGPGGYEQYF. CDR3 DNA: TGTGCCAGCAGCCCCGGACCAGGGGGCTACGAGCAGTACTTC.

The rearrangement uses TRBV7-8 and TRBJ2-7; maybe TRBD2 (6 bases). The CDR3 covers 16 residues. Germline values: CDR1 SGHVS, CDR2 FQNEAQ. Trimming stripped 3 bases from V and 3 bases from J, with 18 bases between. The CDR3 region has the DNA TGTGCCAGCAGCTTTGGGGTGCTAGCGAACCTCTACGAGCAGTACTTC. It translates to CASSFGVLANLYEQYF.

The gene calls are TRBV7-2 and TRBJ2-4; TRBD1 might be the D (6 bases). The CDR3 runs to 14 residues. Germline-derived CDR1 and CDR2 are SGHTA and FQGNSA. V was cut by 2 bases and J by 6 bases, with 11 bases left in between. CDR3 coding DNA: TGTGCCAGCAGCTTAACAGGGCCAGGAAACATTCAGTACTTC. Amino acids: CASSLTGPGNIQYF. Together with reference TRBV7-2 and TRBJ2-4, the CDR3 gives the full variable domain: GAGVSQSPSNKVTEKGKDVELRCDPISGHTALYWYRQSLGQGLEFLIYFQGNSAPDKSGLPSDRFSAERTGGSVSTLTIQRTQQEDSAVYLCASSLTGPGNIQYFGAGTRLSVL.

This chain joins TRBV19 and TRBJ1-1; D remains unclear. Germline V gene data show CDR1 as LNHDA and CDR2 as SQIVND (reference sequence). The germline V and J ends were trimmed by 6 bases and 0 bases, with 8 bases remaining between them. This CDR3 has 13 residues. CDR3 nucleotides: TGTGCCAGTAGCGGGGTCTTGAACACTGAAGCTTTCTTT. Protein: CASSGVLNTEAFF.

V and J are TRBV27 and TRBJ2-2, with D perhaps matching TRBD2 (6 bases). This CDR3 is built from 13 residues. Looked up from germline, CDR1 is MNHEY and CDR2 is SMNVEV (reference sequence). Trimming removed 6 bases from V and 6 bases from J, with 11 bases in between. The CDR3 loop is CASRITGAGELFF. CDR3 nucleotide sequence: TGTGCCAGCAGAATTACGGGGGCCGGGGAGCTGTTTTTT.

The chain recombines TRBV27 with TRBJ1-2; D not certain. This CDR3 spans 13 amino acids. Between the trimmed V and J ends, which lost 3 bases and 5 bases, there was a span of 10 bases. In germline, CDR1 is MNHEY, CDR2 SMNVEV (reference sequence). In DNA form, the CDR3 reads TGTGCCAGCAGTTTGGGCCCAGAGTATGGCTACACCTTC. This codes for CASSLGPEYGYTF.

The rearrangement joins TRBV5-1 to TRBJ1-2; unclear D gene. Germline V gene sequence: CDR1 SGHRS, CDR2 YFSETQ. Between the trimmed V and J ends, which lost 0 bases and 3 bases, there was a span of 9 bases. The CDR3 has 14 amino acids. CDR3 DNA sequence: TGCGCCAGCAGCTTGGCCTCGGGAGACTATGGCTACACCTTC. The encoded protein is CASSLASGDYGYTF.

The J gene is TRBJ1-4, the V gene TRBV9, with 8 bases identical to TRBD1. Germline assignment: CDR1 SGDLS and CDR2 YYNGEE. Trimming removed 4 bases from V and 7 bases from J; junction bases left unmatched: 18. This CDR3 is 18 amino acids long. CDR3 DNA sequence: TGTGCCAGCAGCTCCTTCGGGGGGACCAGGGGGCGCGGTGAAAAACTGTTTTTT. This translates into CASSSFGGTRGRGEKLFF. The full variable domain, rest sourced from reference TRBV9 and TRBJ1-4, is DSGVTQTPKHLITATGQRVTLRCSPRSGDLSVYWYQQSLDQGLQFLIQYYNGEERAKGNILERFSAQQFPDLHSELNLSSLELGDSALYFCASSSFGGTRGRGEKLFFGSGTQLSVL.

This clone has just a few counts. The rearrangement joins TRBV5-4 to TRBJ1-2; tentative D call: TRBD1 (6 bases). The CDR3 loop spans 16 amino acids. V was pared by 3 bases and J by 5 bases, with 20 bases between. Germline V gene lookup returns CDR1 SGHNT and CDR2 YYREEE (reference sequence). DNA of the CDR3: TGTGCCAGCAGCTACGTAACAGACAGGTTTCCATATGGCTACACCTTC. Protein: CASSYVTDRFPYGYTF.

The V and J genes are TRBV2 and TRBJ1-3; 9 bases match TRBD1. CDR1 and CDR2 from the germline V gene are SNHLY and FYNNEI. This CDR3 contains 20 residues. The ends lost 5 bases at V and 7 bases at J; junction bases unmatched: 24. The CDR3 bases are TGTGCCAGCAGTCCTAGCAAAGACAGGGGGAGGCCCGAGAACAAGAACACCATATATTTT. It specifies CASSPSKDRGRPENKNTIYF.

This chain joins TRBV19 and TRBJ2-1; 11 positions agree with TRBD2. The CDR3 loop spans 15 amino acids. The ends lost 4 bases at V and 8 bases at J; junction bases unmatched: 7. CDR1 is LNHDA, CDR2 SQIVND, per germline (reference sequence). CDR3 nucleotides: TGTGCCAGTAGTAATCTAGCGGGGGGAAACGATGAGCAGTTCTTC. Protein product: CASSNLAGGNDEQFF.

The rearrangement links TRBV5-8 to TRBJ2-7; TRBD2 agrees at 10 bases. The CDR3 has 18 residues. The germline V gene encodes CDR1 SGHTS and CDR2 YDEGEE. With V trimmed by 3 bases and J by 1 base, 13 bases remained unmatched. The CDR3 region is CASSSLPHSGGKSYEQYF. CDR3 sequence (DNA): TGTGCCAGCAGCTCCTTACCCCATAGCGGGGGGAAGTCCTACGAGCAGTACTTC.

The chain combines TRBV6-6 with TRBJ1-4, with D perhaps matching TRBD1 (5 bases). Deletions cut 4 bases from V and 1 base from J, with 13 bases between. CDR3 size: 16 residues. CDR1 MNHNY and CDR2 SVGAGI come from the germline V gene (reference sequence). Here the CDR3 reads CASSSTARQTNEKLFF. The CDR3 region has the DNA TGTGCCAGCAGTTCGACAGCTCGTCAAACTAATGAAAAACTGTTTTTT.

CDR3 sequence (DNA): TGTGCCAGCAGCTTTACCGGGACAGGGACCTACGAGCAGTACTTC. Translation: CASSFTGTGTYEQYF. The chain uses TRBV13 and TRBJ2-5, with 9 positions matching TRBD1. The DNA end lines up better with TRBJ2-7; the J call may be wrong. The length of the CDR3 is 15 residues. Germline assignment: CDR1 PRHDT and CDR2 FYEKMQ (reference sequence).

The chain joins TRBV2 to TRBJ2-3; a weak D match, TRBD1 (5 bases). Germline assignment: CDR1 SNHLY and CDR2 FYNNEI. The CDR3 runs 15 residues. The V end lost 2 bases, the J end lost 0 bases, and 9 bases lay between the germline ends. CDR3 in DNA: TGTGCCAGCAGTGAAAGACAGATTAGCACAGATACGCAGTATTTT. Protein sequence: CASSERQISTDTQYF.

The chain combines TRBV6-6 with TRBJ2-2, with TRBD1 identical over 8 bases. CDR3 length: 16 amino acids. The V segment lost 4 bases and the J segment 7 bases; nucleotides outside the gene matches: 11. Germline CDR1 MNHNY, CDR2 SVGAGI (reference sequence). The CDR3 coding sequence is TGTGCCAGCAGTTCCAGGGGGCCATATGTCGGCGGGGAGCTGTTTTTT. This translates into CASSSRGPYVGGELFF.

The chain is built from TRBV12-5 and TRBJ2-7, with D possibly matching TRBD2 (5 bases). Germline CDR1 LGHNT, CDR2 FRNRAP. Trimming left V 7 bases short and J 6 bases short, with 16 bases between. The CDR3 covers 13 residues. The CDR3: CASAISGRAEQYF. Here the CDR3 DNA reads TGTGCTAGTGCTATAAGCGGTCGGGCCGAGCAGTACTTC.